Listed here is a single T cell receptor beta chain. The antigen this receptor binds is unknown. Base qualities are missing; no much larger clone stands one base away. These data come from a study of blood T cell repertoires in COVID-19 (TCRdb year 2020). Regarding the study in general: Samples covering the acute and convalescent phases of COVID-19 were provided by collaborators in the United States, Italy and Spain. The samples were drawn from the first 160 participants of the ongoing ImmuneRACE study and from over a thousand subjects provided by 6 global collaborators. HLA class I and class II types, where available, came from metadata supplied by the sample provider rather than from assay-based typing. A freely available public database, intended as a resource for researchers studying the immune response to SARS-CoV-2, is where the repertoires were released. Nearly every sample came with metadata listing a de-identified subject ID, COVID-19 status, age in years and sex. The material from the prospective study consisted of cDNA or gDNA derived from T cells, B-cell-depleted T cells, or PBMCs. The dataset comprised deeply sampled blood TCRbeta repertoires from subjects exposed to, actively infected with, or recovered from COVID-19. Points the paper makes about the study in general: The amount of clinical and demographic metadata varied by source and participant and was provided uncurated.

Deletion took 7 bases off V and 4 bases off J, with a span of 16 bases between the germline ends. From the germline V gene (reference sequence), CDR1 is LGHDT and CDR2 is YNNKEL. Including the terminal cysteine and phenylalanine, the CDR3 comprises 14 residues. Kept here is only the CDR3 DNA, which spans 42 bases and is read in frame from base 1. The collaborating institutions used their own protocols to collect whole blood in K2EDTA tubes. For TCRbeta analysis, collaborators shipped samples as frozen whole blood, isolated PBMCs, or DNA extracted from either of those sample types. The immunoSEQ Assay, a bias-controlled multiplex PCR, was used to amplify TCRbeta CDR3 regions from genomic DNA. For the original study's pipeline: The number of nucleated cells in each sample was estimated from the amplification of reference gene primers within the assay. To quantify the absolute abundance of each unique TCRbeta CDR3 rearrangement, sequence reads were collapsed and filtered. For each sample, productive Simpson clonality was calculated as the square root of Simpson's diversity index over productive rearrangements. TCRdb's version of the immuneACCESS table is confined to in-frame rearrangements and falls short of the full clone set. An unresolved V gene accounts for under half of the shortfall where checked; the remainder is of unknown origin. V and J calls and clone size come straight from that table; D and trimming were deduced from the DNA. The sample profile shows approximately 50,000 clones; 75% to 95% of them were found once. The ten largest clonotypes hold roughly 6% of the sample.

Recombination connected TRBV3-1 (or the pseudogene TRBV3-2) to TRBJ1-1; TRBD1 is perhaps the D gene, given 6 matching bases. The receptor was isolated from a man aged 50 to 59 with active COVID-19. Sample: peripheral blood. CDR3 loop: CASTVTGGGTEAFF. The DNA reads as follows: TGTGCCAGCACCGTTACGGGGGGCGGCACTGAAGCTTTCTTT.